This is a list of T cell receptor beta chains from one sample in a study of shared clonotypes between healthy human individuals. The data were produced by immunoSEQ multiplex PCR, yet TCRdb's version contains in-frame clones alone and is incomplete. The table has over 2 million clones, around 90% seen once; the top ten hold approximately 0.4%. Sequencing was performed on naive CD4+ T cells from PBMCs. The receptors derive from a man aged 18 to 29 in good health. Some clones in this sample may be carry-over from other donors' samples. The conserved cysteine and the conserved F or W are not part of the CDR3 here. The order of the fields is CDR3 protein, V gene, clone size, CDR3 length, J gene. Where a row states a size, it is once, few, many or the class of an expanded clone; other rows omit it.

CDR3 protein: ASTQRTSGRWGKSTDTQY
V gene: TRBV6-4
clone size: .
CDR3 length: 18
J gene: TRBJ2-3

CDR3 protein: ASSLALRDPREQF
V gene: TRBV7-6
clone size: .
CDR3 length: 13
J gene: TRBJ2-1

CDR3 protein: ASSFGGPGSPLH
V gene: TRBV11-3
clone size: once
CDR3 length: 12
J gene: TRBJ1-6

CDR3 protein: ASSADRDRGYTEAF
V gene: TRBV4-1
clone size: .
CDR3 length: 14
J gene: TRBJ1-1

CDR3 protein: ASSLQGPFAF
V gene: TRBV7-2
clone size: .
CDR3 length: 10
J gene: TRBJ2-1

CDR3 protein: ASNPGGANYGYT
V gene: TRBV6-6
clone size: .
CDR3 length: 12
J gene: TRBJ1-2

CDR3 protein: ASSIVITGELF
V gene: TRBV19
clone size: once
CDR3 length: 11
J gene: TRBJ2-2

CDR3 protein: ASSLAIIGDGTTYEQY
V gene: TRBV7-9
clone size: .
CDR3 length: 16
J gene: TRBJ2-7

CDR3 protein: SAGQFYGYT
V gene: TRBV29-1
clone size: .
CDR3 length: 9
J gene: TRBJ1-2

CDR3 protein: ASSQSWGLNTEAF
V gene: TRBV4-1
clone size: once
CDR3 length: 13
J gene: TRBJ1-1

CDR3 protein: ASSFIAGAVEQY
V gene: TRBV5-1
clone size: few
CDR3 length: 12
J gene: TRBJ2-7

CDR3 protein: ASSLSRVNTEAF
V gene: TRBV5-4
clone size: .
CDR3 length: 12
J gene: TRBJ1-1

CDR3 protein: ASSLFLNTEAF
V gene: TRBV5-6
clone size: .
CDR3 length: 11
J gene: TRBJ1-1

CDR3 protein: ASSFAPGLANEQF
V gene: TRBV5-1
clone size: .
CDR3 length: 13
J gene: TRBJ2-1

CDR3 protein: ASRADPNSPLH
V gene: TRBV28
clone size: .
CDR3 length: 11
J gene: TRBJ1-6

CDR3 protein: ASSQRRARGETQY
V gene: TRBV14
clone size: once
CDR3 length: 13
J gene: TRBJ2-5

CDR3 protein: ATSRDRRGKDYNEQF
V gene: TRBV15
clone size: .
CDR3 length: 15
J gene: TRBJ2-1

CDR3 protein: ASSLQGSGYT
V gene: TRBV7-2
clone size: .
CDR3 length: 10
J gene: TRBJ1-2

CDR3 protein: ASSGRGTASGWEQY
V gene: TRBV5-1
clone size: once
CDR3 length: 14
J gene: TRBJ2-7

CDR3 protein: ASSAHPDSNQPQH
V gene: TRBV9
clone size: .
CDR3 length: 13
J gene: TRBJ1-5

CDR3 protein: ASSAPGQGNEQY
V gene: TRBV5-4
clone size: .
CDR3 length: 12
J gene: TRBJ2-7

CDR3 protein: ASSPLVGDVSSEQY
V gene: TRBV5-1
clone size: .
CDR3 length: 14
J gene: TRBJ2-7

CDR3 protein: ASSLHSKETQY
V gene: TRBV11-3
clone size: .
CDR3 length: 11
J gene: TRBJ2-5

CDR3 protein: AISPWTGANTEAF
V gene: TRBV10-3
clone size: .
CDR3 length: 13
J gene: TRBJ1-1

CDR3 protein: ASSYSKGFGGYT
V gene: TRBV6-5
clone size: .
CDR3 length: 12
J gene: TRBJ1-2

CDR3 protein: ASIAYGYT
V gene: TRBV21-1
clone size: once
CDR3 length: 8
J gene: TRBJ1-2

CDR3 protein: ASSIPGTGNSQPQH
V gene: TRBV11-2
clone size: .
CDR3 length: 14
J gene: TRBJ1-5

CDR3 protein: AWSVYRARRNTEAF
V gene: TRBV30
clone size: .
CDR3 length: 14
J gene: TRBJ1-1

CDR3 protein: ASSSQPSGSGDEQY
V gene: TRBV7-2
clone size: .
CDR3 length: 14
J gene: TRBJ2-7

CDR3 protein: ASSYLTGELF
V gene: TRBV6-5
clone size: .
CDR3 length: 10
J gene: TRBJ2-2

CDR3 protein: ASSLRGNRLLVHYGYT
V gene: TRBV7-8
clone size: .
CDR3 length: 16
J gene: TRBJ1-2

CDR3 protein: ASSVGGQETQY
V gene: TRBV9
clone size: .
CDR3 length: 11
J gene: TRBJ2-5

CDR3 protein: ASSPAGSSYEQY
V gene: TRBV18
clone size: .
CDR3 length: 12
J gene: TRBJ2-7

CDR3 protein: ASSFRLADSYEQY
V gene: TRBV27
clone size: .
CDR3 length: 13
J gene: TRBJ2-7

CDR3 protein: ASSPRRGVDYEQY
V gene: TRBV25-1
clone size: .
CDR3 length: 13
J gene: TRBJ2-7

CDR3 protein: ASSPIGAGADEQY
V gene: TRBV18
clone size: .
CDR3 length: 13
J gene: TRBJ2-7

CDR3 protein: ASSLLLGGRPD
V gene: TRBV14
clone size: .
CDR3 length: 11
J gene: TRBJ2-7